A selection of T cell receptor beta chains follows, all from one sample in a study of blood T cell repertoires in COVID-19. TCRdb's table, derived via immunoSEQ multiplex PCR, lists solely in-frame clones and lacks some. The sample holds roughly 160,000 clones, approximately 90% seen once. The sample consisted of peripheral blood. The receptors were gathered from a man aged 50 to 60 who had recovered from COVID-19. CDR3s include the opening cysteine and the closing phenylalanine or tryptophan. The D gene is left open where the match is weak. Clone sizes are given selectively: once, few, many, or a class where the clone is expanded.

V gene	D gene	J gene	clone size	CDR3 DNA	CDR3 protein
TRBV11-2	-	TRBJ2-7	-	TGTGCCAGCAGCTCTACAGGGAAATACGAGCAGTACTTC	CASSSTGKYEQYF
TRBV6-5	-	TRBJ1-4	-	TGTGCCAGCAGTTCCCCAGGGGAACGGAATGAAAAACTGTTTTTT	CASSSPGERNEKLFF
TRBV5-6	TRBD1	TRBJ1-2	-	TGTGCCAGCAGCTCCGGGACAGGGCGTAACTATGGCTACACCTTC	CASSSGTGRNYGYTF
TRBV4-3	TRBD1	TRBJ2-5	once	TGCGCCAGCAGCCAAGATCCCAGGGGGGAGACCCAGTACTTC	CASSQDPRGETQYF
TRBV5-1	-	TRBJ2-7	-	TGCGCCAGCAGCTTGCATCAGCAGGGCGAGCAGTACTTC	CASSLHQQGEQYF
TRBV11-2	TRBD2	TRBJ2-7	-	TGTGCCAGCAGCCCCCGGGGGGGGCTCACAGGGGAGCAGTACTTC	CASSPRGGLTGEQYF
TRBV10-3	-	TRBJ1-4	once	TGTGCCATCAGTGAGTCACAGGGTCAAGAAAAACTGTTTTTT	CAISESQGQEKLFF
TRBV19	-	TRBJ1-3	-	TGTGCCAGTACTATTAACAGGCCTGCTGGAAACACCATATATTTT	CASTINRPAGNTIYF
TRBV25-1	-	TRBJ2-7	-	TGTGCCAGCGAAGTACAGGGTTCCTACGAGCAGTACTTC	CASEVQGSYEQYF
TRBV6-5	TRBD1	TRBJ2-3	-	TGTGCCAGCAGTTTGCGACAGGGTCCAGGCACAGATACGCAGTATTTT	CASSLRQGPGTDTQYF
TRBV5-4	TRBD1	TRBJ2-2	-	TGTGCCAGCAGCTTACAGGGGGCTAGTACCGGGGAGCTGTTTTTT	CASSLQGASTGELFF
TRBV19	-	TRBJ2-7	-	TGTGCCAGTAGTGTCTACCTTGGTTCCTACGAGCAGTACTTC	CASSVYLGSYEQYF
TRBV30	TRBD1	TRBJ1-2	once	TGTGCCTGGAGCCCGAGGGACAGGGGGTTTCACTATGGCTACACCTTC	CAWSPRDRGFHYGYTF
TRBV7-9	-	TRBJ1-1	-	TGTGCCAGCAGCTCGACACCGAACACTGAAGCTTTCTTT	CASSSTPNTEAFF
TRBV6-5	-	TRBJ2-1	-	TGTGCCAGCAGGGTAGGGGACGGGACTTCCAATGAGCAGTTCTTC	CASRVGDGTSNEQFF
TRBV28	-	TRBJ1-2	-	TGTGCCAGCAGTTTGGAGGGAGTCTATGGCTACACCTTC	CASSLEGVYGYTF
TRBV7-8	-	TRBJ1-3	-	TGTGCCAGCAGCTTGAGGGAAGACACCATATATTTT	CASSLREDTIYF
TRBV6-2/TRBV6-3	-	TRBJ1-5	few	TGTGCCAGCAGTTACTCGGGCGCGTATAGCAATCAGCCCCAGCATTTT	CASSYSGAYSNQPQHF
TRBV7-8	-	TRBJ2-2	-	TGTGCCAGCAGCTTAGTAGCCTGGGTCACCGGGGAGCTGTTTTTT	CASSLVAWVTGELFF
TRBV29-1	-	TRBJ2-3	-	TGCAGCGTTGGGACAACAGATACGCAGTATTTT	CSVGTTDTQYF
TRBV6-2/TRBV6-3	-	TRBJ1-1	-	TGTGCCAGCAGTTACTCGGCCGAGAACACTGAAGCTTTCTTT	CASSYSAENTEAFF
TRBV9	TRBD2	TRBJ2-5	-	TGTGCCAGCAGCGTAGAGAGCGGGAGGGCCCTAGAGACCCAGTACTTC	CASSVESGRALETQYF
TRBV2	-	TRBJ2-7	-	TGTGCCAGCAGTGAAGCCACGAAACGGAGGGAATCTGGGCAGTACTTC	CASSEATKRRESGQYF
TRBV7-3	-	TRBJ2-5	-	TGTGCCAGCAGCGCCCCTAGTTCCGGGACCCAGTACTTC	CASSAPSSGTQYF
TRBV6-5	TRBD2	TRBJ2-7	-	TGTGCCAGCAGTTACCGGACTAGCGGGTACGAGCAGTACTTC	CASSYRTSGYEQYF
TRBV5-1	-	TRBJ1-1	-	TGCGCCAGCAGCTTGGAGTCGGGGAGCTTTGAGGCTTTCTTT	CASSLESGSFEAFF
TRBV24-1	-	TRBJ2-7	-	TGTGCCACCAGTGATGGAGCTACCTACGAGCAGTACTTC	CATSDGATYEQYF
TRBV3-1/TRBV3-2	TRBD1	TRBJ2-1	-	TGTGCCAGCATGAGGGACAGGGCCTCGAATGAGCAGTTCTTC	CASMRDRASNEQFF
TRBV7-6	-	TRBJ1-1	-	TGTGCCAGCAGCTTAGATTCCCAGGAGGTCGGGGTCGCTGAAGCTTTCTTT	CASSLDSQEVGVAEAFF
TRBV2	-	TRBJ2-3	-	TGTGCCAGCAGTGAAGTTGGAGGTGGCACAGATACGCAGTATTTT	CASSEVGGGTDTQYF
TRBV5-4	TRBD2	TRBJ2-7	-	TGTGCCAGCAGCTCGTCGGGAGGGGGAATAGCCTACGAGCAGTACTTC	CASSSSGGGIAYEQYF
TRBV28	-	TRBJ1-5	-	TGTGCCAGCAGTCCCGCTGGGAGAGACAATCAGCCCCAGCATTTT	CASSPAGRDNQPQHF
TRBV6-5	TRBD1	TRBJ2-7	-	TGTGCCAGCAGTTCGGGACAGGGAGGCGAGCAGTACTTC	CASSSGQGGEQYF
TRBV3-1/TRBV3-2	-	TRBJ2-3	-	TGTGCCAGCAGCCAAGCGGGAGCAGGCACAGATACGCAGTATTTT	CASSQAGAGTDTQYF
TRBV28	-	TRBJ1-2	-	TGTGCCAGCAGTTTAGTGGGGGGAGGCTATGGCTACACCTTC	CASSLVGGGYGYTF
TRBV5-1	TRBD1	TRBJ2-3	-	TGCGCCAGCAGCCTACGGACAGGGACGAACACAGATACGCAGTATTTT	CASSLRTGTNTDTQYF
TRBV28	TRBD1	TRBJ1-1	-	TGTGCCAGCAGCACTAACAGGGGACCGAACACTGAAGCTTTCTTT	CASSTNRGPNTEAFF
TRBV7-7	TRBD1	TRBJ2-5	-	TGTGCCAGCAGCCCCCTCGGACAGGGAGGATGGTCCCAGTACTTC	CASSPLGQGGWSQYF
TRBV29-1	TRBD1	TRBJ1-2	-	TGCAGCGTTAGGGACAGGGATAACTATGGCTACACCTTC	CSVRDRDNYGYTF
TRBV18	-	TRBJ2-2	-	TGTGCCAGCTCGTCCAAACTCCCCGGGACCGGGGAGCTGTTTTTT	CASSSKLPGTGELFF
TRBV5-5	-	TRBJ2-6	-	TGTGCCAGCGCAGGGCTGACTGGGGCCAACGTCCTGACTTTC	CASAGLTGANVLTF
TRBV19	TRBD1	TRBJ1-1	-	TGTGCCAGTAGTAGGACAGGGGGATCTTTCTTT	CASSRTGGSFF
TRBV10-3	-	TRBJ1-5	few	TGTGCCATCAGTGAACAAATAAATCAGCCCCAGCATTTT	CAISEQINQPQHF